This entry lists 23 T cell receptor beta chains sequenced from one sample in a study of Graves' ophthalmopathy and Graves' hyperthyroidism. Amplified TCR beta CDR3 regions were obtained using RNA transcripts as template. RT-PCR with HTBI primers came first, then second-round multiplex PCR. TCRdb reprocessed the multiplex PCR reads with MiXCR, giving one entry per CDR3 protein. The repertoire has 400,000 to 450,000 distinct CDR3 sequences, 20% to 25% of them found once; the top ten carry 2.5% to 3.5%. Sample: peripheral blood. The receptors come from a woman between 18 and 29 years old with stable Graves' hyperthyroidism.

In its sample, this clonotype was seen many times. The CDR3 DNA is TGTGCCAGCAGCCATGGTTCGGCTAGCGGGAAGGACGAGCAGTACTTC. Protein: CASSHGSASGKDEQYF. This chain uses TRBV4-2 with TRBJ2-7; 9 bases are shared with TRBD2. Germline CDR1 and CDR2: LGHNA and YNFKEQ. V trimming: 3 bases; J trimming: 5 bases; junction bases outside the gene matches: 11. The CDR3 consists of 16 residues.

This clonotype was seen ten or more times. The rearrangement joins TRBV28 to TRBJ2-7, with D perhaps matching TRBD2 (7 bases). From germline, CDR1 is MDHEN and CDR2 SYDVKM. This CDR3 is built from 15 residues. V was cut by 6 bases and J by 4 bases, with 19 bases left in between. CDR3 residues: CASSHSAGGPYEQYF. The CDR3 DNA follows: TGTGCCAGCAGCCACTCCGCCGGGGGGCCTTACGAGCAGTACTTC.

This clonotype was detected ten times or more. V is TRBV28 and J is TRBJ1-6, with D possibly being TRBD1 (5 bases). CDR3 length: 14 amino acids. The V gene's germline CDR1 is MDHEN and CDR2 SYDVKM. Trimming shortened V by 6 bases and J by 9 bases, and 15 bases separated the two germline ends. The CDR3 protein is CASRDPSGGSPLHF. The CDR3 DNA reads TGTGCCAGCAGGGACCCCAGCGGGGGTTCACCCCTCCACTTT. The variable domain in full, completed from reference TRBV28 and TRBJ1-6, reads DVKVTQSSRYLVKRTGEKVFLECVQDMDHENMFWYRQDPGLGLRLIYFSYDVKMKEKGDIPEGYSVSREKKERFSLILESASTNQTSMYLCASRDPSGGSPLHFGNGTRLTVT.

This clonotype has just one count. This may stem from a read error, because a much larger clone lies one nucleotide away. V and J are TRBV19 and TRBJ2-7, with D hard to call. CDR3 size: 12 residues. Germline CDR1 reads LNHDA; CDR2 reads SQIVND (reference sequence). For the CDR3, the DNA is TGTGCCAGTTCTCCCTCTCTCAGGACCTGGGACTTC. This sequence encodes CASSPSLRTWDF.

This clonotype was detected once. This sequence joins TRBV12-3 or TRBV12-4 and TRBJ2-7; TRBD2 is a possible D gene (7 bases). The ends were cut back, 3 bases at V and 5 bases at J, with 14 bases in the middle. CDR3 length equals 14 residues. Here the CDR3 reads CASSFGGASDEQYF. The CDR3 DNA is TGTGCCAGCAGTTTTGGGGGGGCAAGCGACGAGCAGTACTTC.

CDR3 region: CASSYSRGGGRSSYEQYF. The CDR3 DNA follows: TGTGCCAGCAGTTACTCGAGGGGGGGGGGCAGATCGTCCTACGAGCAGTACTTC. The J gene is TRBJ2-7, the V gene TRBV6-2 or TRBV6-3, with D perhaps matching TRBD2 (7 bases). V lost 0 bases to trimming and J lost 1 base, with 19 bases between them. Per the germline V gene, CDR1 is MNHEY and CDR2 is SVGEGT. The CDR3 has 18 amino acids.

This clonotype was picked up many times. The DNA for the CDR3 is TGTGCCAGCAGCTTATCTCGAGGGTCACCCCTCCACTTT. This gives the protein CASSLSRGSPLHF. The chain uses TRBV7-3 and TRBJ1-6; no clear D gene. The CDR3 has 13 amino acids. Trimming stripped 2 bases from V and 10 bases from J, with 9 bases between. Germline V gene lookup returns CDR1 SGHTA and CDR2 FQGTGA.

The CDR3 loop reads CASSRQGLLAKNIQYF. The DNA for the CDR3 is TGCGCCAGCAGCCGGCAGGGGCTTCTAGCCAAAAACATTCAGTACTTC. V gene TRBV4-1 combines with J gene TRBJ2-4; D is perhaps TRBD1 (6 bases). CDR3 size: 16 residues. Germline V gives CDR1 MGHRA, CDR2 YSYEKL. Trimming removed 4 bases at V and 0 bases at J, with 13 bases between.

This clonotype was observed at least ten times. Written as DNA, the CDR3 is TGTGCCAGCAGCTCTCCCGGACGGACCTCCTACGAGCAGTACTTC. This encodes CASSSPGRTSYEQYF. The V call is TRBV7-8, the J call TRBJ2-7; D unclear. V was shortened by 4 bases and J by 0 bases, with 13 bases between the two germline ends. Germline CDR1 is SGHVS and CDR2 is FQNEAQ. The CDR3 is made up of 15 amino acids.

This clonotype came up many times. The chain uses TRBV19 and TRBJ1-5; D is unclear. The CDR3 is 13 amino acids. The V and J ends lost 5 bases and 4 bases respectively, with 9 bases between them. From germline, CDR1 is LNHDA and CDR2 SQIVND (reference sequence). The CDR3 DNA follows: TGTGCCAGTAGTTCCGCAGCAAATCAGCCCCAGCATTTT. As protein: CASSSAANQPQHF.

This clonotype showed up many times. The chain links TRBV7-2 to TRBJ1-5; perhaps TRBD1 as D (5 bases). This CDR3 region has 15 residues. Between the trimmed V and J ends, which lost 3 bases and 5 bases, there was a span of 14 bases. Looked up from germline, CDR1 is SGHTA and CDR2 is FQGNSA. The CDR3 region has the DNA TGTGCCAGCAGCTTCCGAACCGGGGGGGATCAGCCCCAGCATTTT. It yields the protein CASSFRTGGDQPQHF.

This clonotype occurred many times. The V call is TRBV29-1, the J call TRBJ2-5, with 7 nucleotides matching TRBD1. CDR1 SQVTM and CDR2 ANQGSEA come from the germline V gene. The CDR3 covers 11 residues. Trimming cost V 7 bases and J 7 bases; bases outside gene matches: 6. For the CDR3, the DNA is TGCAGCGCAGGGGGTACCGGGACCCAGTACTTC. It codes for CSAGGTGTQYF.

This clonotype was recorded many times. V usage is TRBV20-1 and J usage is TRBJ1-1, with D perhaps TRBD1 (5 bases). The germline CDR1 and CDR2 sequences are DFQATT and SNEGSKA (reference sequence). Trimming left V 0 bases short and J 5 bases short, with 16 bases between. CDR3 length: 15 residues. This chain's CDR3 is CSARDLRGGRTEAFF. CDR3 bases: TGCAGTGCTAGAGATTTACGGGGCGGCAGGACTGAAGCTTTCTTT.

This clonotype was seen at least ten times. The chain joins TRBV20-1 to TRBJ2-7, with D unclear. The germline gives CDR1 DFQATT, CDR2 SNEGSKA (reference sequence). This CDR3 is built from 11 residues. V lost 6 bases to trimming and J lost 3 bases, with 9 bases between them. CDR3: CSAQWVYEQYF. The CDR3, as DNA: TGCAGTGCCCAGTGGGTCTACGAGCAGTACTTC.

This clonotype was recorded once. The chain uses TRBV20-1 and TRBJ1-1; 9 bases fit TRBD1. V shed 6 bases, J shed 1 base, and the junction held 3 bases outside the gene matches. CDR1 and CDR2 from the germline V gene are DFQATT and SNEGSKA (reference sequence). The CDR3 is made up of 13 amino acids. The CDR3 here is CSAHRGPNTEAFF. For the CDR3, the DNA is TGCAGTGCCCACAGGGGGCCGAACACTGAAGCTTTCTTT.

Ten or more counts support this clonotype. CDR3 in amino acids: CASHGGVQETQYF. The DNA of the CDR3 is TGTGCCAGCCACGGGGGCGTACAAGAGACCCAGTACTTC. The chain employs TRBV2 and TRBJ2-5; D assignment may be TRBD1 or TRBD2 (6 bases each). Trimming cost V 8 bases and J 2 bases, with 12 bases left between them. The CDR3 covers 13 residues. Germline lookup yields CDR1 SNHLY and CDR2 FYNNEI.

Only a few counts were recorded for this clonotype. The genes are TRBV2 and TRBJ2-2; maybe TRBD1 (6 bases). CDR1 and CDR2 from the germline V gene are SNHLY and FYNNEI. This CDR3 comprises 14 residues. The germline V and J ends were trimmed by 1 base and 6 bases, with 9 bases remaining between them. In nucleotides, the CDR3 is TGTGCCAGCAGTGAAGGCAGGGGTTCCGGGGAGCTGTTTTTT. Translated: CASSEGRGSGELFF.

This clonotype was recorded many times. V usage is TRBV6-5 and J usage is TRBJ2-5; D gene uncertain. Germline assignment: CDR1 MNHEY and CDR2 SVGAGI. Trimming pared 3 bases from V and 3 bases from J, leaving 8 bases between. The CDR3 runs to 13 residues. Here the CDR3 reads CASSYHSEETQYF. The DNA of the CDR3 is TGTGCCAGCAGTTATCACAGCGAAGAGACCCAGTACTTC.

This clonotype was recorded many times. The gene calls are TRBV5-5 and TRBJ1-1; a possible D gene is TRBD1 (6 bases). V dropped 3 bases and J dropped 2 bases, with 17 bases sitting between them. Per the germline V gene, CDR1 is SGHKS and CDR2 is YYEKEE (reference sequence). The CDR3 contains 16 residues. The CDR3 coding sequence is TGTGCCAGCAGCTCATACCCCAGGGGATCTAACACTGAAGCTTTCTTT. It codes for CASSSYPRGSNTEAFF. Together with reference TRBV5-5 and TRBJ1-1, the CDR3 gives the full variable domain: DAGVTQSPTHLIKTRGQQVTLRCSPISGHKSVSWYQQVLGQGPQFIFQYYEKEERGRGNFPDRFSARQFPNYSSELNVNALLLGDSALYLCASSSYPRGSNTEAFFGQGTRLTVV.

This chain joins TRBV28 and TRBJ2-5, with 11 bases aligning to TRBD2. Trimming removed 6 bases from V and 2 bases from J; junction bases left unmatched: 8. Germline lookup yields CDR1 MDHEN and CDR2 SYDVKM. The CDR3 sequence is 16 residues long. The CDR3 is CASSLGTSGEQETQYF. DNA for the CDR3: TGTGCCAGCAGCTTAGGGACTAGCGGAGAGCAAGAGACCCAGTACTTC.

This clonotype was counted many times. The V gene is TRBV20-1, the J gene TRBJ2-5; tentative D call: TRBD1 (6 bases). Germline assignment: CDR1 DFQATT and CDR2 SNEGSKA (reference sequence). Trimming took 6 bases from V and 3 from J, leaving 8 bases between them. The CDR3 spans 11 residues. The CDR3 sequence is CSASGEETQYF. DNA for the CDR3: TGCAGTGCATCAGGGGAAGAGACCCAGTACTTC.

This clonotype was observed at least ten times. The CDR3 DNA reads as TGTGCCATCAGTGAGTCGGAGGTTCGACTAGCCAAAAACATTCAGTACTTC. Amino acid sequence: CAISESEVRLAKNIQYF. The chain is built from TRBV10-3 and TRBJ2-4, with D perhaps TRBD2 (5 bases). This CDR3 is built from 17 residues. Germline V gene sequence: CDR1 ENHRY, CDR2 SYGVKD. With 0 bases removed from V and 0 bases from J, the gap between germline ends came to 12 bases.

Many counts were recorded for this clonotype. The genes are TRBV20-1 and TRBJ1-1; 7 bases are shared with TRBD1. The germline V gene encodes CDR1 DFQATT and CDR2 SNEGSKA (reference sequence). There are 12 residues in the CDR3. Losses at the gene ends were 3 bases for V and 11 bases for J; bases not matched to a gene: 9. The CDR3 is CSASNDRALAFF. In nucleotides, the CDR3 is TGCAGTGCTAGCAATGACAGGGCTTTGGCTTTCTTT.